This is a list of T cell receptor beta chains from one sample in a study of cytomegalovirus exposure and HLA in healthy donors. The protocol was immunoSEQ multiplex PCR, while the TCRdb copy is restricted to in-frame clones and leaves out a portion. The data contain 200,000 to 250,000 clones, roughly 85% of them singletons. Sample: PBMCs. These receptor sequences come from a woman between 18 and 29 years old in good health and CMV-seronegative. CDR3s include the opening cysteine and the closing phenylalanine or tryptophan. A D gene is named only where the DNA matches it firmly. Clone sizes are given selectively: once, few, many, or a class where the clone is expanded.

size,V,D,J,CDR3,DNA
-,TRBV6-1,-,TRBJ1-5,CASESGQRQPQHF,TGTGCCAGTGAGAGTGGACAACGGCAGCCCCAGCATTTT
-,TRBV5-6,-,TRBJ1-1,CASSLGRRGEAFF,TGTGCCAGCAGCTTGGGTCGACGGGGTGAAGCTTTCTTT
-,TRBV12-5,TRBD2,TRBJ2-1,CASGLVPGTSGSNEQFF,TGTGCTAGTGGTTTGGTACCCGGGACTAGCGGGAGTAATGAGCAGTTCTTC
-,TRBV2,TRBD2,TRBJ2-1,CASTIGRDRNEQFF,TGTGCCAGCACCATAGGGAGGGACCGCAATGAGCAGTTCTTC
once,TRBV13,-,TRBJ1-1,CASSFRGSSLGTEAFF,TGTGCCAGCAGCTTCCGGGGCTCCTCTTTGGGAACTGAAGCTTTCTTT
-,TRBV10-3,-,TRBJ2-7,CAISGKWGRPGDEQYF,TGTGCCATCAGTGGGAAGTGGGGACGGCCGGGGGACGAGCAGTACTTC
-,TRBV4-1,-,TRBJ2-7,CASSQEKRDTYEQYF,TGCGCCAGCAGCCAAGAGAAGCGGGACACCTACGAGCAGTACTTC
-,TRBV29-1,TRBD1,TRBJ1-2,CSTSGGNDYGYTF,TGCAGCACCTCAGGGGGGAATGACTATGGCTACACCTTC
-,TRBV5-1,TRBD1,TRBJ2-3,CASSRQGLGTDTQYF,TGCGCCAGCAGCCGACAGGGGCTTGGCACAGATACGCAGTATTTT
-,TRBV6-6,TRBD2,TRBJ2-7,CASSPQLAGGTYEQYF,TGTGCCAGCAGTCCACAACTAGCGGGGGGGACCTACGAGCAGTACTTC
few,TRBV12-5,-,TRBJ2-6,CASGASGANVLTF,TGTGCTAGTGGTGCCTCTGGGGCCAACGTCCTGACTTTC
-,TRBV6-5,TRBD1,TRBJ1-1,CASRQDRGNTEAFF,TGTGCCAGCAGGCAGGACAGGGGGAACACTGAAGCTTTCTTT
once,TRBV29-1,-,TRBJ2-1,CSEKEVGRGDNEQFF,TGCAGCGAAAAGGAGGTGGGCCGTGGGGACAATGAGCAGTTCTTC
-,TRBV5-1,-,TRBJ2-7,CASSLVGPSYEQYF,TGCGCCAGCAGCTTGGTGGGGCCTTCCTACGAGCAGTACTTC
-,TRBV30,-,TRBJ1-4,CAWNMQGGNEKLFF,TGTGCCTGGAATATGCAGGGAGGGAATGAAAAACTGTTTTTT
-,TRBV27,TRBD2,TRBJ2-3,CASSFFSGRTTDTQYF,TGTGCCAGCAGTTTTTTTAGCGGGAGGACTACAGATACGCAGTATTTT
-,TRBV2,-,TRBJ1-2,CASSPFGDYGYTF,TGTGCCAGCAGTCCTTTTGGTGACTATGGCTACACCTTC
-,TRBV10-3,-,TRBJ2-7,CAISEWGYEQYF,TGTGCCATCAGTGAGTGGGGCTACGAGCAGTACTTC
few,TRBV30,-,TRBJ1-1,CAWSLEADTEAFF,TGTGCCTGGAGTTTGGAGGCGGACACTGAAGCTTTCTTT
-,TRBV30,TRBD2,TRBJ2-1,CAWSAFTGGEQFF,TGTGCCTGGAGTGCCTTCACGGGAGGGGAGCAGTTCTTC
-,TRBV7-9,TRBD2,TRBJ2-2,CASSLGASGRIDTGELFF,TGTGCCAGCAGCTTAGGGGCTAGCGGGAGGATTGACACCGGGGAGCTGTTTTTT
-,TRBV30,-,TRBJ1-5,CAWSVAGHQPQHF,TGTGCCTGGAGTGTAGCAGGGCATCAGCCCCAGCATTTT
-,TRBV25-1,-,TRBJ1-2,CASSAGLPTPPYGYTF,TGTGCCAGCAGTGCGGGACTCCCGACTCCTCCTTATGGCTACACCTTC
-,TRBV4-1,-,TRBJ1-6,CASSQDAQDSPLHF,TGCGCCAGCAGCCAAGATGCTCAGGATTCACCCCTCCACTTT
-,TRBV6-5,-,TRBJ1-5,CASGYNQPQHF,TGTGCCAGCGGATACAATCAGCCCCAGCATTTT
-,TRBV29-1,TRBD1,TRBJ1-2,CSAIQQGRGYGYTF,TGCAGCGCGATCCAACAGGGGCGAGGGTATGGCTACACCTTC
-,TRBV19,-,TRBJ1-1,CASSIRGGAGDTEAFF,TGTGCCAGTAGTATACGGGGAGGGGCGGGGGACACTGAAGCTTTCTTT
once,TRBV6-5,-,TRBJ1-1,CASSYTGRTEAFF,TGTGCCAGCAGTTACACAGGGCGCACTGAAGCTTTCTTT
few,TRBV2,-,TRBJ2-1,CASRMPVGDNEQFF,TGTGCCAGCAGGATGCCGGTGGGGGACAATGAGCAGTTCTTC
-,TRBV12-5,-,TRBJ1-2,CASGSLDGGYTF,TGTGCTAGTGGTTCGTTGGACGGTGGCTACACCTTC
few,TRBV7-9,-,TRBJ2-3,CASSATGNTQYF,TGTGCCAGCAGTGCCACAGGGAATACGCAGTATTTT
-,TRBV5-1,-,TRBJ1-1,CASSWWGGGHAEAFF,TGCGCCAGCAGCTGGTGGGGTGGAGGGCACGCTGAAGCTTTCTTT
-,TRBV6-5,-,TRBJ2-7,CASRRGAEQYF,TGTGCCAGCAGGCGTGGGGCCGAGCAGTACTTC
once,TRBV2,TRBD1,TRBJ2-7,CASCSGTVNEQYF,TGTGCCAGCTGCTCCGGGACAGTAAACGAGCAGTACTTC
once,TRBV27,TRBD2,TRBJ2-5,CASSTRLAGGPGQETQYF,TGTGCCAGCAGTACTCGACTAGCGGGAGGGCCGGGACAAGAGACCCAGTACTTC
once,TRBV10-1,TRBD1,TRBJ2-7,CASSTGTGSYEQYF,TGCGCCAGCAGTACCGGGACAGGGTCCTACGAGCAGTACTTC
few,TRBV28,TRBD1,TRBJ1-1,CASSSPGGNTEAFF,TGTGCCAGCAGTTCCCCAGGGGGGAACACTGAAGCTTTCTTT
-,TRBV29-1,-,TRBJ2-5,CSVSSSQETQYF,TGCAGCGTTTCTAGCAGCCAAGAGACCCAGTACTTC
-,TRBV11-2,TRBD1,TRBJ1-3,CASSGQGVVTIYF,TGTGCCAGCAGTGGACAGGGGGTCGTCACCATATATTTT
few,TRBV18,TRBD1,TRBJ1-2,CASSLGTGRLANYGYTF,TGTGCCAGCTCACTGGGGACAGGCCGGTTAGCTAACTATGGCTACACCTTC
once,TRBV5-1,TRBD2,TRBJ2-5,CASSFGTSGQETQYF,TGCGCCAGCAGCTTCGGGACTAGCGGGCAAGAGACCCAGTACTTC
-,TRBV6-1,-,TRBJ1-2,CASSVEPNYGYTF,TGTGCCAGCAGTGTAGAACCTAACTATGGCTACACCTTC
-,TRBV27,-,TRBJ2-7,CASSLTSGRNYEQYF,TGTGCCAGCAGTTTAACATCTGGGAGAAACTACGAGCAGTACTTC
-,TRBV11-3,-,TRBJ1-1,CASSLGGLDAEAFF,TGTGCCAGCAGCTTAGGAGGTTTGGACGCTGAAGCTTTCTTT
-,TRBV19,-,TRBJ1-1,CASSIGGHWNTEAFF,TGTGCCAGTAGTATCGGAGGTCACTGGAACACTGAAGCTTTCTTT
-,TRBV25-1,TRBD1,TRBJ2-3,CASNGQGQLDTDTQYF,TGTGCCAGCAACGGACAGGGTCAGTTGGACACAGATACGCAGTATTTT
-,TRBV6-1,-,TRBJ1-5,CASRPGTGQPQHF,TGTGCCAGCAGGCCAGGGACGGGGCAGCCCCAGCATTTT
-,TRBV2,-,TRBJ1-5,CASRPQDNSNQPQHF,TGTGCCAGCAGGCCTCAGGATAATAGCAATCAGCCCCAGCATTTT
-,TRBV30,-,TRBJ2-1,CASAYRVYNEQFF,TGTGCCTCCGCCTATAGGGTTTACAATGAGCAGTTCTTC
-,TRBV27,-,TRBJ2-7,CASSFRSYRSSYEQYF,TGTGCCAGCAGTTTTCGATCGTACAGGAGCTCCTACGAGCAGTACTTC
-,TRBV6-5,-,TRBJ2-1,CASTTTGGEQFF,TGTGCCAGCACCACGACTGGGGGTGAGCAGTTCTTC
few,TRBV29-1,-,TRBJ1-2,CSVEKDSYGYTF,TGCAGCGTTGAGAAGGATAGCTATGGCTACACCTTC
few,TRBV6-4,-,TRBJ2-6,CASSDSEGANVLTF,TGTGCCAGCAGTGACTCGGAGGGGGCCAACGTCCTGACTTTC
few,TRBV5-4,-,TRBJ2-7,CASSTTGSPYEQYF,TGTGCCAGCAGCACAACAGGTAGCCCCTACGAGCAGTACTTC